The rows below give T cell receptor beta chains drawn from one sample of a study of shared clonotypes between healthy human individuals. Sequencing used immunoSEQ multiplex PCR; TCRdb keeps in-frame clones, though not all of them. The sample holds hundreds of thousands of clones, about three quarters seen once. The sample consisted of memory CD4+ T cells sorted from blood. The receptors shown here come from a woman in her 30s in good health. The CDR3 runs from the conserved cysteine through the conserved F or W. The D gene is left open where the match is weak. Rows give clone size only sometimes, using once, few, many, or a class for an expanded clone.

TRBJ2-1 . TRBV5-1 TRBD2 TGCGCCAGCAGCTCCCTAGCGGGAGGGCCCCAGTGGGATGAGCAGTTCTTC CASSSLAGGPQWDEQFF
TRBJ2-3 . TRBV4-1 . TGCGCCAGCAGCCAAGTCGGGACCGCCGGAGATACGCAGTATTTT CASSQVGTAGDTQYF
TRBJ2-7 . TRBV19 . TGTGCCAGTAGTACCCAATGGGGGTCCTACGAGCAGTACTTC CASSTQWGSYEQYF
TRBJ1-5 few TRBV5-1 . TGCGCCAGCAGCGGTAATCAGCCCCAGCATTTT CASSGNQPQHF
TRBJ2-7 . TRBV28 . TGTGCCAGCAGCCCCAGTAGGGGCTACGAGCAGTACTTC CASSPSRGYEQYF
TRBJ1-2 few TRBV2 . TGTGCCAGCAGTGAGGGACGGGGGCGGTATGGCTACACCTTC CASSEGRGRYGYTF
TRBJ2-7 . TRBV6-6 TRBD2 TGTGCCAGCAGACCCACTAGCGGGCAGAGGGGATACGAGCAGTACTTC CASRPTSGQRGYEQYF
TRBJ2-2 many TRBV6-4 TRBD1 TGTGCCAGCAGTGGGACAGGGGACACCGGGGAGCTGTTTTTT CASSGTGDTGELFF
TRBJ2-1 . TRBV4-2 TRBD2 TGTGCCAGCAGCCAACCCCTAGCGGGAGGCGTCAATGAGCAGTTCTTC CASSQPLAGGVNEQFF
TRBJ2-1 . TRBV11-2 TRBD1 TGTGCCAGCAGCCACAGGGGGCGCATGTATGAGCAGTTCTTC CASSHRGRMYEQFF
TRBJ1-5 once TRBV4-1 . TGCGCCAGCAGCCAGAGAGACGGCCAGCCCCAGCATTTT CASSQRDGQPQHF
TRBJ1-2 many TRBV4-1 TRBD1 TGCGCCAGCAGCCAAGAAATGCGGACAGGTTCGAACTATGGCTACACCTTC CASSQEMRTGSNYGYTF
TRBJ1-1 . TRBV7-3 . TGTGCCAGCAGCCTAGGGGGATTGAACACTGAAGCTTTCTTT CASSLGGLNTEAFF
TRBJ1-3 . TRBV10-1 . TGCGCCAGCAGTCAACCCGGTTTTACTGGAAACACCATATATTTT CASSQPGFTGNTIYF
TRBJ2-7 few TRBV5-1 TRBD1 TGCGCCAGCAGCTTGGGGGACAGGATACTCTACGAGCAGTACTTC CASSLGDRILYEQYF
TRBJ1-2 . TRBV11-2 . TGTGCCAGCACCGCCTTGACAGGAGCTAACTATGGCTACACCTTC CASTALTGANYGYTF
TRBJ2-7 . TRBV28 TRBD2 TGTGCCAGCCGGCGGGGGGGGCATCTGTACGAGCAGTACTTC CASRRGGHLYEQYF
TRBJ1-2 . TRBV5-1 TRBD1 TGCGCCAGTTCGACAGGGGGCGCGTATGGCTACACCTTC CASSTGGAYGYTF
TRBJ2-7 . TRBV6-5 . TGTGCCAGCAGTTACAGGGGGTCGGGGGACGAGCAGTACTTC CASSYRGSGDEQYF
TRBJ2-7 . TRBV10-2 . TGCGCCAGTCAATTGTACAGGGACTTCTACGTGCAGTACTTC CASQLYRDFYVQYF
TRBJ1-2 . TRBV30 . TGTGCCTGGAGTGTAGATTGGGCAGGGGCGGTCGATGGCTACACCTTC CAWSVDWAGAVDGYTF
TRBJ2-1 . TRBV19 . TGTGCCAGTAGTACTCTCGTTAATCAGCAGTTCTTC CASSTLVNQQFF
TRBJ2-5 . TRBV18 . TGTGCCAGCTCCCAAAGCGGACAGTACCAAGAGACCCAGTACTTC CASSQSGQYQETQYF
TRBJ1-1 . TRBV6-5 . TGTGCCAGCAGTCGCGGTAGTCGCACTGAAGCTTTCTTT CASSRGSRTEAFF
TRBJ1-6 . TRBV27 TRBD1 TGTGCCAGCAGTCCCCGACAGGGGAGCAATTCACCCCTCCACTTT CASSPRQGSNSPLHF
TRBJ2-7 . TRBV27 TRBD2 TGTGCCAGCAGCCCCCGCTGGACTAGCGGCTACGAGCAGTACTTC CASSPRWTSGYEQYF
TRBJ1-1 . TRBV28 . TGTGCCAGCAGTTTATTAACGGGTGAAGCTTTCTTT CASSLLTGEAFF
TRBJ2-1 . TRBV18 TRBD2 TGTGCCAGCTCCCGTGTTGCTAGCGGGATGGGTGAGCAGTTCTTC CASSRVASGMGEQFF
TRBJ2-3 few TRBV7-2 TRBD2 TGTGCCAGCAGCCCTCCCACCGGGACTAGCGGAACTATTTTT CASSPPTGTSGTIF
TRBJ1-2 . TRBV6-4 . TGTGCCAGCAGTGACGGGGGGTTCGGCGGCTACACCTTC CASSDGGFGGYTF
TRBJ1-6 once TRBV28 TRBD1 TGTGCCAGCAGTGCCCAGGGGGATCCGCTCCACTTT CASSAQGDPLHF
TRBJ2-1 . TRBV2 TRBD2 TGTGCCAGCAGATTGACTAGCGGGATGTACAATGAGCAGTTCTTC CASRLTSGMYNEQFF
TRBJ1-1 few TRBV30 TRBD1 TGTGCCTGGAGCCAGGACAGGGTGAACACTGAAGCTTTCTTT CAWSQDRVNTEAFF
TRBJ2-7 few TRBV2 . TGTGCCAGCAGTGAAGGGAGGTCTATCTACGAGCAGTACTTC CASSEGRSIYEQYF
TRBJ2-7 . TRBV5-6 . TGTGCCAGCAGCTTTTACCGGGAGAGGTCCTACGAGCAGTACTTC CASSFYRERSYEQYF
TRBJ2-3 . TRBV5-4 TRBD2 TGTGCCAGCAGCATGGGGTATAGCGGGAGGGCCCCAGATACGCAGTATTTT CASSMGYSGRAPDTQYF
TRBJ2-1 few TRBV4-1 . TGCGCCAGCAGCCAGGCATTAGCGGTTAGCTCCTACAATGAGCAGTTCTTC CASSQALAVSSYNEQFF
TRBJ1-2 . TRBV28 TRBD1 TGTGCCAGCAGCCTACAGGGGCTCAGCTATGGCTACACCTTC CASSLQGLSYGYTF
TRBJ1-1 . TRBV6-5 . TGTGCCAGCAGTCCGGGGATGAACACTGAAGCTTTCTTT CASSPGMNTEAFF
TRBJ2-1 . TRBV7-9 . TGTGCCAGCAGCTTAGGAGAGAACAGAGAGCAGTTCTTC CASSLGENREQFF
TRBJ1-5 many TRBV19 TRBD1 TGTGCCAGTAGTAGGGACAGGTCCGATCAGCCCCAGCATTTT CASSRDRSDQPQHF
TRBJ2-5 . TRBV14 . TGTGCCAGCAGCCAAGAATGGGGTGAGGGGCCCCTCCAAGAGACCCAGTACTTC CASSQEWGEGPLQETQYF
TRBJ1-1 . TRBV7-6 TRBD1 TGTGCCAGCAGCCGGACAGGGGTCGGCCCCCCGAACACTGAAGCTTTCTTT CASSRTGVGPPNTEAFF
TRBJ2-7 . TRBV5-1 TRBD1 TGCGCCAGCAGCTCCGGGACAGGGGCTGTCGAGCAGTACTTC CASSSGTGAVEQYF
TRBJ2-7 . TRBV6-5 TRBD1 TGTGCCAGCAGCAAAGGAGACAGGGATCGATACGAGCAGTACTTC CASSKGDRDRYEQYF
TRBJ2-1 . TRBV5-1 . TGCGCCAGCAGACCCCAGTTTAGCGGCTACAATGAGCAGTTCTTC CASRPQFSGYNEQFF
TRBJ2-3 . TRBV27 . TGTGCCAGCAGTTTGAGGGCGGAAGATACGCAGTATTTT CASSLRAEDTQYF
TRBJ2-3 . TRBV6-1 . TGTGCCAGCAGCCTACAGAAAGGTAGCACAGATACGCAGTATTTT CASSLQKGSTDTQYF
TRBJ2-4 . TRBV28 TRBD1 TGTGCCAGCAGGAGTTTTGTGTATGGGACAGGTCTAGCCAAAAACATTCAGTACTTC CASRSFVYGTGLAKNIQYF
TRBJ2-3 few TRBV28 TRBD2 TGTGCCAGCAGGTGGACTAGCGGGACTCCAGATACGCAGTATTTT CASRWTSGTPDTQYF
TRBJ2-7 . TRBV7-9 TRBD2 TGTGCCAGTTTAGCTAGCGGCGCACCCTACGAGCAGTACTTC CASLASGAPYEQYF